The 8 T cell receptor beta chains below all came from one sample that was sequenced in a study of T cell responses to AZD1222 COVID-19 vaccine. Data came from immunoSEQ multiplex PCR; TCRdb stores just in-frame clones and leaves some out. Here the sample spans about 130,000 clones, 75% to 90% being singletons. The sample in question was peripheral blood, obtained on day 0 of AZD1222 vaccination. Receptors originate from an adult in good health.

This chain joins TRBV2 and TRBJ2-5, with D perhaps TRBD2 (5 bases). The CDR3 covers 14 residues. V was clipped by 7 bases and J by 4 bases, with 16 bases between them. Germline V lookup: CDR1 SNHLY, CDR2 FYNNEI. The DNA of the CDR3 is TGTGCCAGCACCCCTAGCTCCATCGGAGAGACCCAGTACTTC. This gives the protein CASTPSSIGETQYF.

This clone turned up a few times. The chain links TRBV7-3 to TRBJ1-6; possible D gene TRBD1, 5 bases. The CDR3 is 14 amino acids. From germline, CDR1 is SGHTA and CDR2 FQGTGA. V was cut by 3 bases and J by 5 bases, with 8 bases left in between. In nucleotides, the CDR3 is TGTGCCAGCAGCTTCGGGACCAATAATTCACCCCTCCACTTT. As protein: CASSFGTNNSPLHF.

This chain joins TRBV6-4 and TRBJ2-3; 8 bases line up with TRBD1. Germline CDR1 and CDR2: MRHNA and SNTAGT. The CDR3 totals 15 residues. V shed 3 bases, J shed 5 bases, and the junction held 7 bases outside the gene matches. CDR3 in amino acids: CASSDTGGFKDTQYF. In nucleotides, the CDR3 is TGTGCCAGCAGTGATACAGGGGGTTTTAAAGATACGCAGTATTTT.

The chain combines TRBV7-8 with TRBJ1-5; D unresolved. Germline V lookup: CDR1 SGHVS, CDR2 FQNEAQ. Deletions cut 4 bases from V and 11 bases from J, with 9 bases between. This CDR3 comprises 11 residues. The CDR3, as DNA: TGTGCCAGCAGCTCGGGTATAGCCCAGCATTTT. Amino acids: CASSSGIAQHF.

This clone was recorded only once. V gene TRBV24-1 combines with J gene TRBJ2-1, with 7 bases that match TRBD1. This CDR3 contains 13 residues. The J segment lost 6 bases and the V segment lost 8 bases, leaving 6 bases of the junction unmatched. Germline lookup yields CDR1 KGHDR and CDR2 SFDVKD. CDR3 in DNA: TGTGCCACCACCACAGGGGTAGCCAATGAGCAGTTCTTC. Translating it yields CATTTGVANEQFF.

V usage is TRBV29-1 and J usage is TRBJ1-2; 7 positions match TRBD1. Trimming cost V 8 bases and J 6 bases; bases outside gene matches: 15. Germline V gene data show CDR1 as SQVTM and CDR2 as ANQGSEA. This CDR3 spans 14 amino acids. The CDR3 nucleotides are TGCAGCTCAACGATGGGTAGGGGGCAAGATGGCTACACCTTC. Translated: CSSTMGRGQDGYTF. The full variable domain, in which reference TRBV29-1 and TRBJ1-2 provide the parts outside the CDR3, is SAVISQKPSRDICQRGTSLTIQCQVDSQVTMMFWYRQQPGQSLTLIATANQGSEATYESGFVIDKFPISRPNLTFSTLTVSNMSPEDSSIYLCSSTMGRGQDGYTFGSGTRLTVV.

The genes are TRBV27 and TRBJ1-5; tentatively, D is TRBD1 (5 bases). Trimming shortened V by 6 bases and J by 0 bases, and 9 bases separated the two germline ends. This CDR3 has 14 residues. Germline assignment: CDR1 MNHEY and CDR2 SMNVEV (reference sequence). The CDR3 sequence: CASSRTGSNQPQHF. CDR3 in DNA: TGTGCCAGCAGCAGAACAGGTAGCAATCAGCCCCAGCATTTT.

The chain links TRBV27 to TRBJ1-1; D is uncertain. The germline V and J ends were trimmed by 8 bases and 10 bases, with 20 bases remaining between them. The CDR3 is made up of 13 amino acids. CDR1 is MNHEY and CDR2 is SMNVEV in the germline V gene (reference sequence). The CDR3 sequence: CASSGLDGSSAFF. The CDR3 coding sequence is TGTGCCAGCTCGGGGTTGGACGGCTCCTCAGCTTTCTTT.